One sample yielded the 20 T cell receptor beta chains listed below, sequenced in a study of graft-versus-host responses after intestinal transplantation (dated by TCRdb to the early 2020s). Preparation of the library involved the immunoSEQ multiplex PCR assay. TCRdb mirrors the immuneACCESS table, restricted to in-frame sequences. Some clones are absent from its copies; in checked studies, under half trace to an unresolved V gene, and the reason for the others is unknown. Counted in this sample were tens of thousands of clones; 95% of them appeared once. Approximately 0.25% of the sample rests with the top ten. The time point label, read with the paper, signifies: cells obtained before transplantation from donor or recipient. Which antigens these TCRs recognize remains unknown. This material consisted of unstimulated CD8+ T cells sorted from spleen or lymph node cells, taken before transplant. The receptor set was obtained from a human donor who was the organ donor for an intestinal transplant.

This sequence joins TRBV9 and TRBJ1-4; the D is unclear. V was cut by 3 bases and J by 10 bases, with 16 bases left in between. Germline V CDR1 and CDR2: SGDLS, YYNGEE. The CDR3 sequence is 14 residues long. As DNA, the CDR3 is TGTGCCAGCAGCGCAGAGACGGTGGAGAGAAAACTGTTTTTT. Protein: CASSAETVERKLFF.

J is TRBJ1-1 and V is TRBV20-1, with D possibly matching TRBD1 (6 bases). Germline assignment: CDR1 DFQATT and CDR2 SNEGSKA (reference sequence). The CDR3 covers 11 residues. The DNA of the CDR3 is TGCGGAAGGTACAGGGATACTGAAGCTTTCTTT. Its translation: CGRYRDTEAFF.

CDR3 in amino acids: CASSLGAGYLYEQYF. In DNA form, the CDR3 reads TGTGCCAGCAGTTTAGGAGCAGGCTACCTCTACGAGCAGTACTTC. This chain links TRBV27 with TRBJ2-7; no definite D call. V was shortened by 2 bases and J by 3 bases, with 14 bases between the two germline ends. The CDR3 length is 15 residues. Germline lookup yields CDR1 MNHEY and CDR2 SMNVEV (reference sequence).

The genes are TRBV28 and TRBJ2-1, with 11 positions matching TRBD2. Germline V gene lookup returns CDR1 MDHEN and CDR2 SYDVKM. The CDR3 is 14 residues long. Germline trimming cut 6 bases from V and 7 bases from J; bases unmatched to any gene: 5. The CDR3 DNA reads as TGTGCCAGCAGCCTAGCGGGGGGTAGGAATGAGCAGTTCTTC. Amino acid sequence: CASSLAGGRNEQFF. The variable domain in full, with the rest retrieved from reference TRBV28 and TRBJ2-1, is DVKVTQSSRYLVKRTGEKVFLECVQDMDHENMFWYRQDPGLGLRLIYFSYDVKMKEKGDIPEGYSVSREKKERFSLILESASTNQTSMYLCASSLAGGRNEQFFGPGTRLTVL.

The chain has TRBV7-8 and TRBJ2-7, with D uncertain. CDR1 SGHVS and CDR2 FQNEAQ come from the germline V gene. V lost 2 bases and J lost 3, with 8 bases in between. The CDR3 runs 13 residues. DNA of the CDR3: TGTGCCAGCAGCTTAAAGGGCAACTACGAGCAGTACTTC. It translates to CASSLKGNYEQYF.

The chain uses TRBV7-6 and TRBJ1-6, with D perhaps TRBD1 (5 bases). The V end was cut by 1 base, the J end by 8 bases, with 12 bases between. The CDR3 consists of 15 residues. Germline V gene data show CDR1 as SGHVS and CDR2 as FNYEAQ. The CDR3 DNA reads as TGTGCCAGCAGCTTAGACAGGAGTAGTGATTCACCCCTCCACTTT. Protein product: CASSLDRSSDSPLHF.

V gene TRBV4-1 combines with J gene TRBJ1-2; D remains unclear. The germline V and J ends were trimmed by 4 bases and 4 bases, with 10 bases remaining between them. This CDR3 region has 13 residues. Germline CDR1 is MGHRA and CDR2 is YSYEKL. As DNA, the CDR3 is TGCGCCAGCAGCCTGTCCGGGCCCTATGGCTACACCTTC. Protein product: CASSLSGPYGYTF.

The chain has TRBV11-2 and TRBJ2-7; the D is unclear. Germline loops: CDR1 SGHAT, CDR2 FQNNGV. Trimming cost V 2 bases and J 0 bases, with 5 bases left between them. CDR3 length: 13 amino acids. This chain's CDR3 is CASSLQDSYEQYF. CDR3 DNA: TGTGCCAGCAGCTTACAGGACTCCTACGAGCAGTACTTC.

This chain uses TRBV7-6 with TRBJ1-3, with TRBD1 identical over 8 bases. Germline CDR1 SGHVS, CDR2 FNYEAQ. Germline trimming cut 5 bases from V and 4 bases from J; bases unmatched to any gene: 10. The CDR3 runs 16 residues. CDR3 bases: TGTGCCAGCAGCCCTAGTGGCAGGGGGCTGGGAAACACCATATATTTT. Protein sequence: CASSPSGRGLGNTIYF. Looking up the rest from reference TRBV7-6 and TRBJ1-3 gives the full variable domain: GAGVSQSPRYKVTKRGQDVALRCDPISGHVSLYWYRQALGQGPEFLTYFNYEAQQDKSGLPNDRFSAERPEGSISTLTIQRTEQRDSAMYRCASSPSGRGLGNTIYFGEGSWLTVV.

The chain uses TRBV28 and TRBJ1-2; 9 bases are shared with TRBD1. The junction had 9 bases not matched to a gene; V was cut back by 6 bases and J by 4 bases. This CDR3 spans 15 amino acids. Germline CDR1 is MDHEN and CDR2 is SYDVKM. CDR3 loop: CASSFKDRGPYGYTF. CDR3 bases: TGTGCCAGCAGCTTTAAGGACAGGGGCCCCTATGGCTACACCTTC.

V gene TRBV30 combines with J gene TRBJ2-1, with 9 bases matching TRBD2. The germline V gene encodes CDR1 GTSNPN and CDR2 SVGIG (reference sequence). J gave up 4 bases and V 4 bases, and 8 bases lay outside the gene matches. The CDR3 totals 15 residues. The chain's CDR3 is CAWIKRGAVYNEQFF. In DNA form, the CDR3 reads TGTGCCTGGATTAAGCGGGGGGCGGTGTACAATGAGCAGTTCTTC.

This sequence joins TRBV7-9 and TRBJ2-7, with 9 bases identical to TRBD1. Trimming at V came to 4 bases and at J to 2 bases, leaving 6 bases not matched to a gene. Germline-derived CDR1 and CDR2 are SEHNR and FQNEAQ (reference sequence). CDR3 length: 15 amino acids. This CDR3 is CASSSGTGTPYEQYF. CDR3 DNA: TGTGCCAGCAGCTCCGGGACAGGGACCCCCTACGAGCAGTACTTC. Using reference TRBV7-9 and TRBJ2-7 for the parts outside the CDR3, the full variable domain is DTGVSQNPRHKITKRGQNVTFRCDPISEHNRLYWYRQTLGQGPEFLTYFQNEAQLEKSRLLSDRFSAERPKGSFSTLEIQRTEQGDSAMYLCASSSGTGTPYEQYFGPGTRLTVT.

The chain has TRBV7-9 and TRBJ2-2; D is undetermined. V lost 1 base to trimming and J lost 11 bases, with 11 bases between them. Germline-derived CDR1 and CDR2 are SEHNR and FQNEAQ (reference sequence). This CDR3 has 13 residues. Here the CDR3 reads CASSLVLSHELFF. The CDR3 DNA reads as TGTGCCAGCAGCTTAGTCCTCTCACACGAGCTGTTTTTT. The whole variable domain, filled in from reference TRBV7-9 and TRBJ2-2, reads DTGVSQNPRHKITKRGQNVTFRCDPISEHNRLYWYRQTLGQGPEFLTYFQNEAQLEKSRLLSDRFSAERPKGSFSTLEIQRTEQGDSAMYLCASSLVLSHELFFGEGSRLTVL.

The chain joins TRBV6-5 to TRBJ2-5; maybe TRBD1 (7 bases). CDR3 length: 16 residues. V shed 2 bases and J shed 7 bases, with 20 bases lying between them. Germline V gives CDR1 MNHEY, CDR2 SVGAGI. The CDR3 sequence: CASSYGQGGPRGTQYF. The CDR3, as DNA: TGTGCCAGCAGTTACGGTCAGGGGGGCCCCCGCGGGACCCAGTACTTC.

In DNA form, the CDR3 reads TGTGCCAGCAGTCCGGGGGACGGGTATGGCTACACCTTC. This sequence encodes CASSPGDGYGYTF. The rearrangement joins TRBV28 to TRBJ1-2; possible D gene TRBD1, 5 bases. The CDR3 is 13 amino acids. Germline V gene data show CDR1 as MDHEN and CDR2 as SYDVKM. V dropped 5 bases and J dropped 5 bases, with 12 bases sitting between them.

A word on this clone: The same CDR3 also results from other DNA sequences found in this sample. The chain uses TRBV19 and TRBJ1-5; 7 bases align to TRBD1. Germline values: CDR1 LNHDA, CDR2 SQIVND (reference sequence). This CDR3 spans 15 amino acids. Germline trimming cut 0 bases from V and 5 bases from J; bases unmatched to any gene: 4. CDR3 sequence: CASSIDRTGDQPQHF. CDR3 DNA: TGTGCCAGTAGTATAGATCGAACAGGGGATCAGCCCCAGCATTTT.

The CDR3: CASSVDPEMNTEAFF. In nucleotides, the CDR3 is TGTGCCAGCAGCGTAGATCCGGAAATGAACACTGAAGCTTTCTTT. This sequence joins TRBV9 and TRBJ1-1, with unresolved D. This CDR3 is built from 15 residues. Trimming removed 0 bases at V and 0 bases at J, with 9 bases between. CDR1 is SGDLS and CDR2 is YYNGEE in the germline V gene.

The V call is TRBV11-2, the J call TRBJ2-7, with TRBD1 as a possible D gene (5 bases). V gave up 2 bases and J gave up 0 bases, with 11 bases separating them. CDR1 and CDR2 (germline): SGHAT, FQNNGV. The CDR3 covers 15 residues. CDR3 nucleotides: TGTGCCAGCAGCTTACAAGGACACAACTCCTACGAGCAGTACTTC. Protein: CASSLQGHNSYEQYF. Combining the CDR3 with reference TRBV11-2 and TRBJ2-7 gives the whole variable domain EAGVAQSPRYKIIEKRQSVAFWCNPISGHATLYWYQQILGQGPKLLIQFQNNGVVDDSQLPKDRFSAERLKGVDSTLKIQPAKLEDSAVYLCASSLQGHNSYEQYFGPGTRLTVT.

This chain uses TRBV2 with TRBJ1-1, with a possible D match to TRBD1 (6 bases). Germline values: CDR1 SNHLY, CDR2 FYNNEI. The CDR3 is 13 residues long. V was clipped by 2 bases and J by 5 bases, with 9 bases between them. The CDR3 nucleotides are TGTGCCAGCAGTGAATCAGGGGAAACTGAAGCTTTCTTT. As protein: CASSESGETEAFF.

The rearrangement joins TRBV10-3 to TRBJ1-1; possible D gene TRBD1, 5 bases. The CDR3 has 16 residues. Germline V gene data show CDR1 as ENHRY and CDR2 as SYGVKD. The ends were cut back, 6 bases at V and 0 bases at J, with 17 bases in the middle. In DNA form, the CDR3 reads TGTGCCATCAGGATCTCAGGGCTACTCATGAACACTGAAGCTTTCTTT. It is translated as CAIRISGLLMNTEAFF.